Shown below are 10 T cell receptor beta chains from a single sample sequenced in a study of CD8 T cells in Susac syndrome. cDNA came from approximately 0.5 to 1 ug RNA primed by random hexamers. TCRdb re-called the immunoSEQ multiplex PCR reads through MiXCR, storing one row per CDR3 protein. This repertoire shows around 170,000 distinct CDR3 sequences, approximately 90% found once; its top ten account for around 0.075%. The sequenced material came from CD4+ T cells from PBMCs. Receptor source: a human donor in good health.

This chain joins TRBV28 and TRBJ1-1; D not resolved. Germline V CDR1 and CDR2: MDHEN, SYDVKM. There are 13 residues in the CDR3. Trimming cost V 6 bases and J 0 bases, with 8 bases left between them. The CDR3 DNA is TGTGCCAGCAGCGACAACATGAACACTGAAGCTTTCTTT. Encoded protein: CASSDNMNTEAFF.

This CDR3 reads CATSDQGGRYTF. The CDR3, as DNA: TGTGCCACCAGTGATCAAGGGGGCCGCTACACCTTC. The chain combines TRBV24-1 with TRBJ1-2, with 7 bases aligning to TRBD1. The trim removed 3 bases at V and 9 bases at J, leaving 3 bases unmatched. Germline assignment: CDR1 KGHDR and CDR2 SFDVKD. The CDR3 spans 12 residues.

The gene calls are TRBV29-1 and TRBJ1-2; D is ambiguous. The CDR3 has 12 amino acids. Germline CDR1 SQVTM, CDR2 ANQGSEA. V was shortened by 5 bases and J by 0 bases, with 7 bases between the two germline ends. The CDR3, as DNA: TGCAGCGTTAGCAGATCTAACTATGGCTACACCTTC. Amino acid sequence: CSVSRSNYGYTF.

This chain connects TRBV5-1 to TRBJ2-6, with TRBD1 identical over 7 bases. Germline-derived CDR1 and CDR2 are SGHRS and YFSETQ. The V segment lost 4 bases and the J segment 4 bases; nucleotides outside the gene matches: 5. The CDR3 is made up of 15 amino acids. Here the CDR3 reads CASSETGSGANVLTF. The DNA for the CDR3 is TGCGCCAGCAGCGAGACAGGGTCCGGGGCCAACGTCCTGACTTTC.

The V gene is TRBV27, the J gene TRBJ2-3; 11 bases fit TRBD2. The CDR3 is made up of 15 amino acids. Per germline, CDR1 MNHEY and CDR2 SMNVEV (reference sequence). Unmatched junction bases numbered 4, after V lost 6 bases and J lost 2 bases. In nucleotides, the CDR3 is TGTGCCAGCAGCCCGGGACTAGCGGTCACAGATACGCAGTATTTT. Translating gives CASSPGLAVTDTQYF.

This chain uses TRBV7-8 with TRBJ2-7; no clear D. CDR3 length equals 14 residues. Trimming shortened V by 1 base and J by 1 base, and 8 bases separated the two germline ends. The germline V gene has CDR1 SGHVS and CDR2 FQNEAQ. In nucleotides, the CDR3 is TGTGCCAGCAGCTTAGTTCGCAGGTCCTACGAGCAGTACTTC. It translates to CASSLVRRSYEQYF.

V usage is TRBV5-4 and J usage is TRBJ1-1; perhaps TRBD1 as D (5 bases). The CDR3 is 15 amino acids. From germline, CDR1 is SGHNT and CDR2 YYREEE (reference sequence). Deletions cut 4 bases from V and 5 bases from J, with 18 bases between. CDR3 bases: TGTGCCAGCAGCGTTACCCTGGTGGGGGGGACTGAAGCTTTCTTT. Its translation: CASSVTLVGGTEAFF.

This clonotype has a single count. This chain uses TRBV29-1 with TRBJ2-3, with 8 bases that match TRBD2. The CDR3 has 12 amino acids. V was clipped by 5 bases and J by 4 bases; unmatched bases: 2. The germline V gene has CDR1 SQVTM and CDR2 ANQGSEA. The CDR3 DNA is TGCAGCGTTTCGACTAGCGCAGATACGCAGTATTTT. Translating gives CSVSTSADTQYF.

The V call is TRBV6-2 or TRBV6-3, the J call TRBJ1-1; a weak D match, TRBD1 (5 bases). Germline V CDR1 and CDR2: MNHEY, SVGEGT. Between the trimmed V and J ends, which lost 5 bases and 7 bases, there was a span of 14 bases. CDR3 length: 13 amino acids. CDR3 protein: CASSRRWGIEAFF. The CDR3 DNA reads as TGTGCCAGCAGTAGGAGGTGGGGGATTGAAGCTTTCTTT.

The V gene is TRBV3-1, the J gene TRBJ2-5, with TRBD2 matching 10 bases. This CDR3 contains 20 residues. Germline-derived CDR1 and CDR2 are LGHDT and YNNKEL (reference sequence). The J segment lost 0 bases and the V segment lost 0 bases, leaving 13 bases of the junction unmatched. The CDR3 is CASSQDRGIAGGRYQETQYF. In nucleotides, the CDR3 is TGTGCCAGCAGCCAAGATAGGGGGATAGCGGGGGGACGGTACCAAGAGACCCAGTACTTC.